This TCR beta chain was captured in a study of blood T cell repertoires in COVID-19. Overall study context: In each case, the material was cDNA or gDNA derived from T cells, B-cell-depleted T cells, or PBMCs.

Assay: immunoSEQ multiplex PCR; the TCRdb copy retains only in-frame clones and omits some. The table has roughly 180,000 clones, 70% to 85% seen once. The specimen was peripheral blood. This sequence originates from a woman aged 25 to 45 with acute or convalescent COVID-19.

The CDR3 coding sequence is TGTGCCAGCAGCGTAGGCCTCGGACAGGGAGGTAGCAATCAGCCCCAGCATTTT. The encoded protein is CASSVGLGQGGSNQPQHF. The V gene is TRBV9, the J gene TRBJ1-5, with TRBD1 matching 8 bases. This CDR3 is built from 18 residues. Germline CDR1 reads SGDLS; CDR2 reads YYNGEE. The V and J ends lost 0 bases and 0 bases, in that order; junction bases with no gene match: 8.